This T cell receptor (beta chain) stems from a study of blood T cells in healthy people across ages. Notes on the study in general: Long-lived and aged donors differed, with more naive CD4+ cells and higher diversity in the long-lived.

This clonotype was seen more than once but under ten times. The antigen remains unidentified. This CDR3 spans 14 amino acids. The germline CDR1 and CDR2 sequences are SGHTA and FQGNSA. It was with a sample-barcoded 5' primer and a J-beta primer mix that a second PCR of roughly 6 to 12 cycles was run. TCRdb re-derived calls from the 5' RACE reads in MiXCR, one entry per CDR3 protein. In the table there are 750,000 to 1,000,000 distinct CDR3 sequences, about 28% of which are singletons. The data were also submitted as part of a second study, on T cells of mothers and their children.

The sequencing input was blood. The genes are TRBV7-2 and TRBJ2-1; D is unclear. The end of the DNA fits TRBJ2-7 better, so the J call may be wrong. The receptor comes from a woman aged 40 to 55 in good health. The CDR3 here is CASSLGTLYNEQYF. CDR3 in DNA: TGTGCCAGCAGCTTAGGGACGTTATACAATGAGCAGTACTTC.